These T cell receptor beta chains were read from a single sample in a study of blood T cell repertoires in COVID-19. Clones were read by immunoSEQ multiplex PCR, and TCRdb kept only the in-frame ones, dropping some. There are about 200,000 clones in the sample; approximately 84% occur only once, and over 12% lies in the top ten. The sequencing sample was made of PBMCs or T cells enriched from blood (not recorded which). The receptors stem from a middle-aged man who had recovered from COVID-19. CDR3s include the opening cysteine and the closing phenylalanine or tryptophan. The order of the fields is V gene, CDR3 protein.

v_call: TRBV7-3; cdr3_aa: CASSDNVGTEAFF
v_call: TRBV2; cdr3_aa: CASSGGTSGRADFSEQFF
v_call: TRBV28; cdr3_aa: CASSLGGSNEKLFF
v_call: TRBV2; cdr3_aa: CASTPGGSEQYF
v_call: TRBV19; cdr3_aa: CASSKIAGNTGELFF
v_call: TRBV10-1; cdr3_aa: CASSCGAEPQAQHF
v_call: TRBV9; cdr3_aa: CASSVGGSGRIMYEQFF
v_call: TRBV7-2; cdr3_aa: CASSQIYEQYF
v_call: TRBV7-3; cdr3_aa: CASSLKAGRGHRTGELFF
v_call: TRBV28; cdr3_aa: CASSIIHRGRGYTF
v_call: TRBV28; cdr3_aa: CASSPGGSDGYTF
v_call: TRBV5-1; cdr3_aa: CASSVQGGNTIYF
v_call: TRBV29-1; cdr3_aa: CSVEEGTHRVNEQYF
v_call: TRBV5-4; cdr3_aa: CASSLDRLYGYTF
v_call: TRBV20-1; cdr3_aa: CSARQGGEQYF
v_call: TRBV30; cdr3_aa: CAWKRGGTEAFF
v_call: TRBV4-2; cdr3_aa: CASSQDRLAGAYEQYF
v_call: TRBV10-2; cdr3_aa: CASSGLAGVTGELFF
v_call: TRBV7-8; cdr3_aa: CASRSYSRREIRNEQFF
v_call: TRBV9; cdr3_aa: CASSQDSPADTQYF
v_call: TRBV7-9; cdr3_aa: CASSQAGQGQGPQHF
v_call: TRBV27; cdr3_aa: CASSLTRLAGGPDIQYF
v_call: TRBV7-8; cdr3_aa: CASSAGKARNGQYF
v_call: TRBV28; cdr3_aa: CASRDSTYEQYF
v_call: TRBV5-5; cdr3_aa: CASSSGTGTNNEKLFF
v_call: TRBV9; cdr3_aa: CASSVGTGRSYSNQPQHF
v_call: TRBV18; cdr3_aa: CASSPSRDTQYF
v_call: TRBV6-1; cdr3_aa: CASSERSGREGYEQYF
v_call: TRBV18; cdr3_aa: CASSPFSTGGGGNTIYF
v_call: TRBV27; cdr3_aa: CASSPHPTRRADTQYF
v_call: TRBV2; cdr3_aa: CASSQDSISNQPQHF
v_call: TRBV7-2; cdr3_aa: CASSLGGAGGAYEQYF
v_call: TRBV10-3; cdr3_aa: CAISDPGTGHSPLHF
v_call: TRBV28; cdr3_aa: CASSLYLAGGPTANNEQFF
v_call: TRBV28; cdr3_aa: CASSMRVSGLKTEAFF
v_call: TRBV11-1; cdr3_aa: CASSLDMDRGTEAFF
v_call: TRBV19; cdr3_aa: CASSMGGREKLFF
v_call: TRBV6-5; cdr3_aa: CASRRRGAYEQYF
v_call: TRBV30; cdr3_aa: CAWTSEFYNEQFF
v_call: TRBV27; cdr3_aa: CASRKTGGTGEQYF
v_call: TRBV7-2; cdr3_aa: CASSSVPGGAVEQFF
v_call: TRBV28; cdr3_aa: CASSSPGPGQHEQYF
v_call: TRBV18; cdr3_aa: CASSPGLVSYEQYF